This TCR beta chain appears in the sequencing data of a study of STAT3 mutations in large granular lymphocyte leukemia. Study results and caveats: Every T-cell large granular lymphocyte leukemia patient had at least one immunodominant TCR beta clonotype. TCR clonotype switching after therapy occurred in about 30% of the 18 patients. In several patients, dominant TCR clone burden exceeded STAT3 mutant burden.

J gave up 5 bases and V 4 bases, and 11 bases lay outside the gene matches. There are 16 residues in the CDR3. The germline gives CDR1 SGHDT, CDR2 YYEEEE. Average productive template count per sample was 40,000 to 45,000. Here immunoSEQ multiplex PCR was the method, and the copy in TCRdb shows in-frame clones only, minus some. The data show fewer than 11,000 clones, 88% seen once. A word on this clone: Its antigen is unknown.

The sample taken for sequencing was peripheral blood mononuclear cells. The chain carries TRBV5-6 and TRBJ1-5; TRBD1 matches at 8 bases. The receptor was isolated from a man in his fifties or sixties with T-cell large granular lymphocyte leukemia. Some clones in this sample may be carry-over from other donors' samples. The CDR3, as DNA: TGTGCCAGCAGCGCGTGGACAGGGAGTTTTGATCAGCCCCAGCATTTT. Translating it yields CASSAWTGSFDQPQHF.